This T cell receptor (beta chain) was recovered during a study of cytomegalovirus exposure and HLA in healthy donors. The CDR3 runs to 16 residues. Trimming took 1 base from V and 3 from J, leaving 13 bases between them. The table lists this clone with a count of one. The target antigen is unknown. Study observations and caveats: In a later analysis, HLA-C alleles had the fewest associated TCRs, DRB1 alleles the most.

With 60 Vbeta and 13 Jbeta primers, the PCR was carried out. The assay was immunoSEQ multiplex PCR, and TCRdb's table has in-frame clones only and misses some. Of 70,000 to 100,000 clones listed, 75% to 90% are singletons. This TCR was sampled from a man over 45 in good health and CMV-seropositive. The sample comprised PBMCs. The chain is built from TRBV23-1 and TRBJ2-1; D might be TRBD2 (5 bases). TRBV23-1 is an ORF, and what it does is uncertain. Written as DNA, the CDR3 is TGCGCCAGCAGTCAATGGTCCAGCGGAGACTACAATGAGCAGTTCTTC. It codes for CASSQWSSGDYNEQFF.